These T cell receptor beta chains were read from a single sample in a study of blood T cells in healthy people across ages. TCRdb re-analysed the 5' RACE reads in MiXCR, keeping a single row per CDR3 protein. The profile shows approximately 670,000 distinct CDR3 sequences, roughly 43% of them singletons. Sequencing was performed on blood. The origin of the receptors is a man older than 75 in good health. The CDR3 runs from the conserved cysteine through the conserved F or W. D genes are given only for firm matches. Clone size is given for some rows only: seen once, a few or many times, or a class if the clone is expanded.

TRBV6-2/TRBV6-3	-	once	TRBJ2-6	CASSYWGPGANVLTF	TGTGCCAGCAGTTACTGGGGCCCTGGGGCCAACGTCCTGACTTTC
TRBV7-2	TRBD2	-	TRBJ2-1	CASSLVRTRHNEQFF	TGTGCCAGCAGCTTAGTCCGGACTAGACACAATGAGCAGTTCTTC
TRBV24-1	TRBD2	few	TRBJ2-3	CATSALAGEADTQYF	TGTGCCACCAGTGCCCTAGCGGGAGAGGCAGATACGCAGTATTTT
TRBV6-5	-	few	TRBJ2-5	CASSYVPRAEQYF	TGTGCCAGCAGTTACGTTCCCCGTGCGGAGCAGTACTTC
TRBV4-3	-	-	TRBJ2-6	CASSQDGGPSSGANVLTF	TGCGCCAGCAGCCAAGATGGGGGACCCTCCTCTGGGGCCAACGTCCTGACTTTC
TRBV7-8	TRBD2	-	TRBJ2-3	CASSPRTSASTDTQYF	TGTGCCAGCAGCCCGAGGACTAGCGCAAGCACAGATACGCAGTATTTT
TRBV10-1	-	once	TRBJ1-1	CASSDHGGNTEAFF	TGCGCCAGCAGTGATCATGGGGGCAACACTGAAGCTTTCTTT
TRBV5-5	-	-	TRBJ1-2	CASSLAPVREDRDGYTF	TGTGCCAGCAGCTTGGCCCCTGTGAGGGAGGACAGAGATGGCTACACCTTC
TRBV7-2	TRBD1	few	TRBJ2-3	CASSLKDRGIDTQYF	TGTGCCAGCAGCTTAAAGGACAGGGGAATAGATACGCAGTATTTT
TRBV7-2	TRBD2	few	TRBJ2-7	CASRPKRESYEQYF	TGTGCCAGCAGACCTAAGCGGGAATCCTACGAGCAGTACTTC
TRBV7-2	-	-	TRBJ1-1	CASSLDRRVTNTEAFF	TGTGCCAGCAGCTTAGACCGGCGGGTTACGAACACTGAAGCTTTCTTT
TRBV20-1	-	few	TRBJ2-3	CSPLTADTQYF	TGCAGTCCTCTAACGGCAGATACGCAGTATTTT
TRBV4-3	-	-	TRBJ1-4	CASSQSAGPNEKLFF	TGCGCCAGCAGCCAATCCGCCGGGCCGAATGAAAAACTGTTTTTT
TRBV12-3/TRBV12-4	-	many	TRBJ2-1	CASSPGTQEGLDEQFF	TGTGCCAGCAGCCCCGGGACCCAAGAAGGGCTGGATGAGCAGTTCTTC
TRBV6-1	-	-	TRBJ2-3	CASSRSSAGTDTQYF	TGTGCCAGCAGTCGATCTAGCGCGGGGACAGATACGCAGTATTTT
TRBV12-3/TRBV12-4	TRBD1	-	TRBJ1-2	CASTLQGGYSGYTF	TGTGCCAGCACTTTACAGGGGGGATACTCTGGCTACACCTTC
TRBV14	-	-	TRBJ2-7	CASSQSLQTEQYF	TGTGCCAGCAGCCAATCCCTCCAGACTGAGCAGTACTTC
TRBV6-2/TRBV6-3	TRBD1	once	TRBJ2-3	CASSYSTGGKDTQYF	TGTGCCAGCAGTTACTCGACAGGGGGTAAAGATACGCAGTATTTT
TRBV20-1	TRBD2	-	TRBJ2-3	CSARGTSGSGDTQYF	TGCAGTGCAAGGGGGACTAGCGGGAGCGGAGATACGCAGTATTTT
TRBV7-2	TRBD2	-	TRBJ2-2	CASSGGTSGSRELFF	TGTGCCAGCAGCGGAGGGACTAGCGGGAGCCGGGAGCTGTTTTTT
TRBV7-6	-	-	TRBJ1-5	CASSLSRNQPQHF	TGTGCCAGCAGCTTATCTAGAAATCAGCCCCAGCATTTT
TRBV19	TRBD1	-	TRBJ2-3	CASSIFGRGREDTQYF	TGTGCCAGTAGTATATTTGGCAGGGGGCGCGAGGATACGCAGTATTTT
TRBV3-1	TRBD2	-	TRBJ2-1	CASSQETVGSGVQYEQFF	TGTGCCAGCAGCCAAGAAACGGTGGGGAGCGGGGTCCAATACGAGCAGTTCTTC
TRBV5-1	TRBD1	few	TRBJ2-7	CASSFQGQNYEQYF	TGCGCCAGCAGCTTCCAGGGACAGAACTACGAGCAGTACTTC
TRBV28	TRBD2	-	TRBJ2-3	CASTPGTSGSLWTDTQYF	TGTGCCAGCACCCCAGGGACTAGCGGGAGTTTGTGGACAGATACGCAGTATTTT
TRBV4-3	-	many	TRBJ1-4	CASSQGPNEKLFF	TGCGCCAGCAGCCAAGGACCGAATGAAAAACTGTTTTTT
TRBV4-1	TRBD1	-	TRBJ2-1	CASSRGRGQVETQFF	TGCGCCAGCAGCCGAGGTCGGGGACAGGTAGAGACCCAGTTCTTC
TRBV7-2	TRBD1	many	TRBJ2-4	CASSLQSGTANIQYF	TGTGCCAGCAGCCTACAATCCGGGACAGCAAACATTCAGTACTTC
TRBV29-1	-	-	TRBJ2-7	CSVEEDGGRAYEQYF	TGCAGCGTTGAAGAGGACGGGGGAAGGGCCTACGAGCAGTACTTC
TRBV7-9	-	many	TRBJ1-2	CASSLGGSDNRYTF	TGTGCCAGCAGCTTAGGAGGTTCAGACAACCGCTACACCTTC
TRBV10-3	TRBD2	-	TRBJ2-2	CAIRGGYAGELFF	TGTGCCATCAGGGGGGGGTACGCCGGGGAGCTGTTTTTT
TRBV20-1	TRBD1	few	TRBJ2-5	CSALRQGEQRLYYNEQYF	TGCAGTGCTCTCCGACAGGGAGAACAAAGATTATACTACAATGAGCAGTACTTC
TRBV6-5	TRBD1	-	TRBJ2-3	CASSVGTGWDTQYF	TGTGCCAGCAGTGTCGGGACAGGGTGGGATACGCAGTATTTT
TRBV6-2/TRBV6-3	-	-	TRBJ2-1	CASSYPSNEQFF	TGTGCCAGCAGTTACCCCTCCAATGAGCAGTTCTTC
TRBV10-3	-	-	TRBJ1-6	CAISVGAHNSPLHF	TGTGCCATCAGTGTGGGGGCTCACAATTCACCCCTCCACTTT
TRBV7-2	-	-	TRBJ2-7	CASTLRGEGYEQYF	TGTGCCAGCACCCTAAGGGGGGAGGGGTACGAGCAGTACTTC
TRBV6-5	TRBD1	-	TRBJ2-7	CASADRVLLEQYF	TGTGCCAGCGCCGACAGGGTCCTCCTCGAGCAGTACTTC
TRBV7-2	TRBD1	few	TRBJ2-5	CASSLVGDRGAGETQYF	TGTGCCAGCAGCTTAGTTGGGGACAGGGGCGCGGGAGAGACCCAGTACTTC
TRBV24-1	TRBD2	-	TRBJ2-7	CATSDSGLAGGRDEQYF	TGTGCCACCAGTGATTCCGGACTAGCGGGAGGGCGAGATGAGCAGTACTTC
TRBV30	TRBD1	few	TRBJ1-2	CAWSVTRQGKYGYTF	TGTGCCTGGAGTGTGACCCGACAGGGAAAGTATGGCTACACCTTC
TRBV7-9	-	many	TRBJ2-3	CASSLGSRTQYF	TGTGCCAGCAGCTTGGGTTCGAGGACGCAGTATTTT
TRBV4-2	TRBD2	once	TRBJ2-3	CASSRYPRTSGSTDTQYF	TGTGCCAGCAGCCGCTACCCCCGGACTAGCGGGAGTACAGATACGCAGTATTTT
TRBV11-3	-	-	TRBJ2-5	CASSPDGPGETQYF	TGTGCCAGCAGCCCCGACGGGCCGGGAGAGACCCAGTACTTC
TRBV25-1	TRBD2	-	TRBJ2-7	CASSETSFYEQYF	TGTGCCAGCAGTGAGACTAGCTTTTACGAGCAGTACTTC
TRBV18	-	few	TRBJ2-4	CASSLTADTKNIQYF	TGTGCCAGCTCACTGACAGCGGATACAAAAAACATTCAGTACTTC
TRBV11-2	-	-	TRBJ2-5	CASSFMGGQETQYF	TGTGCCAGCAGCTTCATGGGTGGACAAGAGACCCAGTACTTC
TRBV27	TRBD2	few	TRBJ2-3	CASSSRGSGGISTDTQYF	TGTGCCAGCAGTTCTCGGGGTAGCGGGGGGATTAGCACAGATACGCAGTATTTT
TRBV6-2/TRBV6-3	TRBD1	-	TRBJ2-2	CASSYSYGNQGAGELFF	TGTGCCAGCAGTTACTCCTATGGGAACCAGGGGGCCGGGGAGCTGTTTTTT
TRBV11-1	TRBD1	-	TRBJ2-5	CASSSPHRGDNDEQYF	TGTGCCAGCAGCTCCCCTCACAGGGGGGACAACGATGAGCAGTACTTC
TRBV20-1	-	-	TRBJ2-5	CSARNTGYNEQYF	TGCAGTGCTAGGAACACGGGGTACAATGAGCAGTACTTC
TRBV11-2	-	many	TRBJ1-2	CASSLAPDSYYGYTF	TGTGCCAGCAGCTTGGCTCCGGACAGCTACTATGGCTACACCTTC
TRBV7-2	TRBD2	-	TRBJ2-7	CASSQILAGRNEQYF	TGTGCCAGCAGCCAAATACTAGCGGGGAGGAACGAGCAGTACTTC